This T cell receptor beta chain was captured by sequencing in a study of CD8 T cells in ankylosing spondylitis. This clonotype showed up just a few times. Its antigen is not known. TCRdb re-called the 5' RACE reads with MiXCR, one entry per CDR3 protein. This sample yields roughly 470,000 distinct CDR3 sequences, of which roughly 27% are seen a single time; 0.89% belongs to the top ten. With 3 bases removed from V and 2 bases from J, the gap between germline ends came to 13 bases. CDR1 DFQATT and CDR2 SNEGSKA come from the germline V gene (reference sequence). This CDR3 has 14 residues. Study-wide results and caveats: Seemingly distinctive of ankylosing spondylitis blood was a TCR beta motif formed by eight highly homologous variants.

This chain joins TRBV20-1 and TRBJ2-5, with D possibly matching TRBD1 (6 bases). Sequencing used blood, either unsorted or a sorted T cell fraction (not recorded which). This sequence originates from a male donor with ankylosing spondylitis. The CDR3 protein is CSASLWDIQETQYF. The CDR3 nucleotides read TGCAGTGCTAGTCTCTGGGACATACAAGAGACCCAGTACTTC.